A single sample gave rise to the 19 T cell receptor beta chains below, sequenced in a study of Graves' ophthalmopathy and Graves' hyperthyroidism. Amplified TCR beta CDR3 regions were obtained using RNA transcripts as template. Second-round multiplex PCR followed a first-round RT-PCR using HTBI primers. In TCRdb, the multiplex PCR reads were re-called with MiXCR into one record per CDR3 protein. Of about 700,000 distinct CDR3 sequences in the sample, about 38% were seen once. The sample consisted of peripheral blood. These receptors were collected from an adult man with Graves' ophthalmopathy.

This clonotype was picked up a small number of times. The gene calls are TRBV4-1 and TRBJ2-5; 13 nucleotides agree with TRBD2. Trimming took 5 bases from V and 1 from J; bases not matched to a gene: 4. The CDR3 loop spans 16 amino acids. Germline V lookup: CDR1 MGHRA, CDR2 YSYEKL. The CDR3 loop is CASSKRLAGGQETQYF. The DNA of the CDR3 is TGCGCCAGCAGCAAAAGACTAGCGGGGGGCCAAGAGACCCAGTACTTC.

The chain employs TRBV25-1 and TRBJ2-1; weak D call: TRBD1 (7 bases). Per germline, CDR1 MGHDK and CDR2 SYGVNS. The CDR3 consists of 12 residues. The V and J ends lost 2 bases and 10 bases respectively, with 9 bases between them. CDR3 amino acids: CASSEQGGEQFF. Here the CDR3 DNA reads TGTGCCAGCAGTGAACAGGGGGGCGAGCAGTTCTTC.

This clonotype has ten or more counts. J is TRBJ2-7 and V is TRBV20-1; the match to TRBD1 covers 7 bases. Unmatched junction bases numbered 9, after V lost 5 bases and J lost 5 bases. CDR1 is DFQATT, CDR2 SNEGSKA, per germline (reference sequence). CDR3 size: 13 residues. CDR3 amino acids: CSALQGIRHEQYF. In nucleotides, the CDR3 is TGCAGTGCTTTACAGGGGATCCGTCACGAGCAGTACTTC.

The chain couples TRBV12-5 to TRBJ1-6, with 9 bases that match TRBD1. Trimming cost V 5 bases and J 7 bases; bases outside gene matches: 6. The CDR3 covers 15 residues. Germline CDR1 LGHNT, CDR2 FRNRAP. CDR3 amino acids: CASGKEGTGNSPLHF. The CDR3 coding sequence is TGTGCTAGTGGTAAGGAGGGGACAGGGAATTCACCCCTCCACTTT.

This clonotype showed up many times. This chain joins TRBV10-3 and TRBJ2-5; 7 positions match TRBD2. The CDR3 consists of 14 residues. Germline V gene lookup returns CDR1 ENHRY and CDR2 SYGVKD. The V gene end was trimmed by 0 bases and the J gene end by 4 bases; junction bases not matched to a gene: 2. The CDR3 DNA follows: TGTGCCATCAGTGAGTCGGCGGGAGCAGAGACCCAGTACTTC. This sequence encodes CAISESAGAETQYF.

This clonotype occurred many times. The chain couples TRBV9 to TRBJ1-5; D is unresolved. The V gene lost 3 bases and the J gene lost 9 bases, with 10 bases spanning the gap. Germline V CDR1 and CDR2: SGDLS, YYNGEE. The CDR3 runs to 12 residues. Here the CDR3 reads CASSAGDGPQHF. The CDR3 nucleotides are TGTGCCAGCAGCGCCGGGGATGGGCCCCAGCATTTT.

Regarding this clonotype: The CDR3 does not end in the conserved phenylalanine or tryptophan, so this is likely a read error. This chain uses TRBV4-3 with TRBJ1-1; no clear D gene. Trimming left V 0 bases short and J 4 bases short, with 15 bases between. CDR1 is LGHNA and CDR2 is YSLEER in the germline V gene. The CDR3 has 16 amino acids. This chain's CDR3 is CASSQDRSRRSTEAFY. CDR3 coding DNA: TGCGCCAGCAGCCAAGATCGTAGCAGGCGCAGCACTGAAGCTTTCTAT.

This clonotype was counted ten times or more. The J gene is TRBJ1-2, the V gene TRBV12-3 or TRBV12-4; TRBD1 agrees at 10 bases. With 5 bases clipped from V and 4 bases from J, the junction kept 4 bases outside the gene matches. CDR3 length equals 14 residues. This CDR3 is CASSGQGGGYGYTF. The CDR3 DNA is TGTGCCAGCAGTGGACAGGGGGGCGGCTATGGCTACACCTTC.

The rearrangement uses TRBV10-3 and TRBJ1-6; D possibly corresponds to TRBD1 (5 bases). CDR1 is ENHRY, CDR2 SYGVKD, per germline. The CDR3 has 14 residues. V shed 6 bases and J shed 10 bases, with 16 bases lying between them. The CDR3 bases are TGTGCCATCAGGGGAGGAGAGGGGATCTCACCCCTCCACTTT. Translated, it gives CAIRGGEGISPLHF.

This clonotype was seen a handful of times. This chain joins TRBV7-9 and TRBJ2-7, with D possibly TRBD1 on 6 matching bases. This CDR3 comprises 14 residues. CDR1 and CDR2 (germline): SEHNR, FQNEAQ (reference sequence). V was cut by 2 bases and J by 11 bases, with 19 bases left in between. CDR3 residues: CASSLSGMTGTKYF. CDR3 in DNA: TGTGCCAGCAGCTTATCGGGCATGACGGGGACAAAGTACTTC.

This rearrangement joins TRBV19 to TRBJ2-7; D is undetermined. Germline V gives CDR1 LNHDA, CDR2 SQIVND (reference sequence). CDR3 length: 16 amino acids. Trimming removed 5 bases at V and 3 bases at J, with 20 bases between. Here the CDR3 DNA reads TGTGCCAGTAGTTTCCGGAACACTGAAGCTTTCTACGAGCAGTACTTC. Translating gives CASSFRNTEAFYEQYF.

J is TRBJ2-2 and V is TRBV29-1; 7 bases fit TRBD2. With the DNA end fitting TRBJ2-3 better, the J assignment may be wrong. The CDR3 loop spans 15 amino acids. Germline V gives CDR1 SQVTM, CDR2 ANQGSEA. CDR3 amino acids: CSVEGGSGGTDTQYF. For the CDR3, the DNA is TGCAGCGTTGAAGGAGGAAGCGGGGGCACAGATACGCAGTATTTT.

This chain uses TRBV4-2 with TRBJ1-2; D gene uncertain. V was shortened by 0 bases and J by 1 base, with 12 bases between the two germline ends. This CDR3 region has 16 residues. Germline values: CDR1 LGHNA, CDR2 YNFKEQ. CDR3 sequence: CASSQDSPGNNYGYTF. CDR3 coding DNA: TGTGCCAGCAGCCAAGATTCTCCAGGAAATAACTATGGCTACACCTTC.

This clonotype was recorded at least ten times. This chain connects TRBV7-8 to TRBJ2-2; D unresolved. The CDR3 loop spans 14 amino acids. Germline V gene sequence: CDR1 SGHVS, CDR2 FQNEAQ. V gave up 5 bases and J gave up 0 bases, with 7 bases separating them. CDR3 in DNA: TGTGCCAGCAGCCCGATAGCGAACACCGGGGAGCTGTTTTTT. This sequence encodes CASSPIANTGELFF. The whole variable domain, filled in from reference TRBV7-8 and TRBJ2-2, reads GAGVSQSPRYKVAKRGQDVALRCDPISGHVSLFWYQQALGQGPEFLTYFQNEAQLDKSGLPSDRFFAERPEGSVSTLKIQRTQQEDSAVYLCASSPIANTGELFFGEGSRLTVL.

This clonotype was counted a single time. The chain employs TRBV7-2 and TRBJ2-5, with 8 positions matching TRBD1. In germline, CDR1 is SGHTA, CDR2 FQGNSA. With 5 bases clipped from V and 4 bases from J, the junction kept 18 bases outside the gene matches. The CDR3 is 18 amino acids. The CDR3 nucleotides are TGTGCCAGCAGCATACGCCCCGTACGACAGGGGAGAGGAGAGACCCAGTACTTC. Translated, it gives CASSIRPVRQGRGETQYF.

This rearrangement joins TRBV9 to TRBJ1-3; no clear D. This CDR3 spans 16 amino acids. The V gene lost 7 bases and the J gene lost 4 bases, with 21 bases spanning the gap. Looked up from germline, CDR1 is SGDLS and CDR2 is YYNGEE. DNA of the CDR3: TGTGCCAGCTCAAGGACTGAACAAATCTTGGGAAACACCATATATTTT. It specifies CASSRTEQILGNTIYF. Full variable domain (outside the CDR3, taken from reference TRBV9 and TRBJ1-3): DSGVTQTPKHLITATGQRVTLRCSPRSGDLSVYWYQQSLDQGLQFLIQYYNGEERAKGNILERFSAQQFPDLHSELNLSSLELGDSALYFCASSRTEQILGNTIYFGEGSWLTVV.

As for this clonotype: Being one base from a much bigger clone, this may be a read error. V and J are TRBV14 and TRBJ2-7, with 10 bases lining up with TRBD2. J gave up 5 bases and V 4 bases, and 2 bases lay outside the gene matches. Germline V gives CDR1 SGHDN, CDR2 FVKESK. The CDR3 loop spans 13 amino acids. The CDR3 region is CASSPSGRDEQYF. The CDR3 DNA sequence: TGTGCCAGCAGCCCTAGCGGGAGAGACGAGCAGTACTTC.

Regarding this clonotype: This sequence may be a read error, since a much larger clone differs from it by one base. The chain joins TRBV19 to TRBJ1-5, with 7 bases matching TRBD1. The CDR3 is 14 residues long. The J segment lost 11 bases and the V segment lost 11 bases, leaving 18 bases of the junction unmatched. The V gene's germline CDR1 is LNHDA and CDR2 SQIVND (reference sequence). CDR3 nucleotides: TGTGCCTGCCAGTCAGGGGGATTGGGACAGACCCAGCATTTT. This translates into CACQSGGLGQTQHF.

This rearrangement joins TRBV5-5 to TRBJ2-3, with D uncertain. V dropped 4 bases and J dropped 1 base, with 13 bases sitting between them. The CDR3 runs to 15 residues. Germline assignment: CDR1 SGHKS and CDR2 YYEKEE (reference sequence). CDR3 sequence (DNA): TGTGCCAGCAGCGACCTAACGCTACGCACAGATACGCAGTATTTT. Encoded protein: CASSDLTLRTDTQYF.